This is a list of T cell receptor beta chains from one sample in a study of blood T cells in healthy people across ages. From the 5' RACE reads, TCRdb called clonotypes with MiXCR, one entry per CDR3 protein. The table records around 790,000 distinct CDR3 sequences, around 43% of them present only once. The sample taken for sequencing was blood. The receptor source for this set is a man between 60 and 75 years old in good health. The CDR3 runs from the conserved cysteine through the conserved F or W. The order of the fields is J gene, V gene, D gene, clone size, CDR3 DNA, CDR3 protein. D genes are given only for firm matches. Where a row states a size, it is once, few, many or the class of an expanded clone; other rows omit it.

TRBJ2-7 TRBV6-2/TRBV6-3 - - TGTGCCAGCAGACCCCGTCTGGGAGAGGATCAGCAGTACTTC CASRPRLGEDQQYF
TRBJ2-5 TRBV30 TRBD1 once TGTGCCTGGAGTGTACGGGGACAGGAGACCCAGTACTTC CAWSVRGQETQYF
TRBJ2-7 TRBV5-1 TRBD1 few TGCGCCAGCAGCCGAATGGGACAGGGGGCTAGTTACGAGCAGTACTTC CASSRMGQGASYEQYF
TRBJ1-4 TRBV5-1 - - TGCGCCAGCAGAGTCGGACAGACCGCAACTAATGAAAAACTGTTTTTT CASRVGQTATNEKLFF
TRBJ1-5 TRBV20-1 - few TGCAGTGCCCGTCCCTACAGTAGCAATCAGCCCCAGCATTTT CSARPYSSNQPQHF
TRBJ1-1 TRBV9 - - TGTGCCAGCAGCGTAGTTGAAAAAAATGAAGCTTTCTTT CASSVVEKNEAFF
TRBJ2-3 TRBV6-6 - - TGTGCCAGCAGTCCCACCACAGGTACGCAGTATTTT CASSPTTGTQYF
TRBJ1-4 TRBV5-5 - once TGTGCCAGCAGCTTCCCAGGGTTGCGGGAAAAACTGTTTTTT CASSFPGLREKLFF
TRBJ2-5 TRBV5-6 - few TGTGCCAGCAGCCCTCCGGGAAGCAACCTTCGGTGGGAGCAGTACTTC CASSPPGSNLRWEQYF
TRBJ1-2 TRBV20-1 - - TGCAGTGCTAGAGGGGCGACGGCATCCGGCTACACCTTC CSARGATASGYTF
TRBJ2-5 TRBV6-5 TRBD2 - TGTGCCAGCAGTTCCTTGGGAAGCGGGGGAGAGACCCAGTACTTC CASSSLGSGGETQYF
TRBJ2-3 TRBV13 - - TGTGCCAGCAGCTCTCATACAGGGATAGGGGCAGATACGCAGTATTTT CASSSHTGIGADTQYF
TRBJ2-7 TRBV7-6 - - TGTGCCAGCAGCTTAGCGCAGGGCATCTACGAGCAGTACTTC CASSLAQGIYEQYF
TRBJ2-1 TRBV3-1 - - TGTGCCAGCAGCCGGCCCGGTCAAAACAATGAGCAGTTCTTC CASSRPGQNNEQFF
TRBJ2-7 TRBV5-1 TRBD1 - TGCGCCAGCAGCCCATCCCGGGACAGCTACTACGAGCAGTACTTC CASSPSRDSYYEQYF
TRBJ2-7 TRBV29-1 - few TGCAGCGTTGAAAGAACAGGTAATCCCTACGAGCAGTACTTC CSVERTGNPYEQYF
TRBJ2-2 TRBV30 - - TGTGCCTGGACGAGAGGGGCTAACACCGGGGAGCTGTTTTTT CAWTRGANTGELFF
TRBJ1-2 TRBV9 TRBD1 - TGTGCCGGCAGGGGGACAGGGATCTATGGCTACACCTTC CAGRGTGIYGYTF
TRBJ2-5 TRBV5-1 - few TGCGCCAGCACCTATGAGGGAGAGACCCAGTACTTC CASTYEGETQYF
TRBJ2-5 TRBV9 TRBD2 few TGTGCCAGCAGCGTAGTAGCGGGGGGAATGGGAGAGACCCAGTACTTC CASSVVAGGMGETQYF
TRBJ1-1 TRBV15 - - TGTGCCACCAGCTTCCGGGACTTAACGAACACTGAAGCTTTCTTT CATSFRDLTNTEAFF
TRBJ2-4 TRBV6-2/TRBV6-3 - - TGTGCCAGCAGTTACTCGCCAGGGGTAAACATTCAGTACTTC CASSYSPGVNIQYF
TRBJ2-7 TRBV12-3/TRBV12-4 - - TGTGCCAGCAGTTTCAATTCCTACTACGACCAGCAGTACTTC CASSFNSYYDQQYF
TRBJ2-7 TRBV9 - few TGTGCCAGCAGCGCATCCGGGACAAAGTACGAGCAGTACTTC CASSASGTKYEQYF
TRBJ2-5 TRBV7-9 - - TGTGCCAGCAGCGGTTTTCCCCGACGAGAGACCCAGTACTTC CASSGFPRRETQYF
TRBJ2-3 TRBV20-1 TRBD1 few TGCAGTGCTAGTGACAGGGGTCGTTTGGTGGCGCAGTATTTT CSASDRGRLVAQYF
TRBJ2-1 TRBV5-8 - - TGTGCCAGCAGCTTGGATATCGCAGGTCGGGGACTTGATGAGCAGTTCTTC CASSLDIAGRGLDEQFF
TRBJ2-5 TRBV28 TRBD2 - TGTGCCAGCAACAGCGGGGGGCGGGAGACCCAGTACTTC CASNSGGRETQYF
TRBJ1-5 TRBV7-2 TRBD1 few TGTGCCAGCAGCCGGACAGGCGAGCAGCCCCAGCATTTT CASSRTGEQPQHF
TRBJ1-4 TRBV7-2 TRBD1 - TGTGCCAGCAGCCAGGGGGCGCGAGGAGAAAAACTGTTTTTT CASSQGARGEKLFF
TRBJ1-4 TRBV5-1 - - TGCGCCAGCAGCTTTGGACACGGCGGGGAAAAACTGTTTTTT CASSFGHGGEKLFF
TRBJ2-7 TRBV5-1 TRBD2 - TGCACCAGCAGCCAGGCACTAGCGGGGGATGAGCAGTACTTC CTSSQALAGDEQYF
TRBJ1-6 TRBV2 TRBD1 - TGTGCCAGCAGTCAAACAGGGGGCTTGAATTCACCCCTCCACTTT CASSQTGGLNSPLHF
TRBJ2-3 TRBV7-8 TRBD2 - TGTGCCAGCAACCCCTCGGTTCTAGCGGGTTTTTCAGATACGCAGTATTTT CASNPSVLAGFSDTQYF
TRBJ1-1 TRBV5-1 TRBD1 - TGCGCCAGCAGCTTGTGGGTAGGGGGCGATGGCACTGAAGCTTTCTTT CASSLWVGGDGTEAFF